This paragraph reports one T cell receptor beta chain. What it binds is not known. The data were obtained in a study of T cells expressing NK-cell markers. Overall study context: The study drew TCR beta repertoires from sorted CD3+CD56+NKG2C+, CD3+CD56+NKG2C- and CD3+CD56-NKG2C+ T cells. Regarding the study as a whole: These same clonotypes (in several donors) also led the CD3+CD56-NKG2C+ fraction. In about 6 donors, dominant CD3+CD56+NKG2C+ clonotypes ranked among the top 10 CD8+ clonotypes.

TCR beta libraries carry UMIs added by 5'RACE template switching. Using the 5' RACE reads, TCRdb records one entry per CDR3 protein without DNA. The listing records around 380,000 distinct CDR3 sequences. The source of this sequence is a woman aged 45 to 65 in good health. Sequencing was performed on blood T cells: a sorted CD56 or NKG2C T cell subset, CD4+ or CD8+ T cells, or bulk PBMC T cells (not recorded which).

The CDR3 spells CASTLAGGGADTQYF. J is TRBJ2-3 and V is TRBV10-2; no DNA is available, so the TRBD2 call from TCRdb remains unchecked. CDR1 is WSHSY and CDR2 is SAAADI in the germline V gene. The CDR3 is made up of 15 amino acids.